This T cell receptor beta chain was found in a study of circulating CD8 cells and anti-PD-1 response in melanoma. The wider study: Treatment was intravenous nivolumab at 3 mg/kg every 2 weeks. Anti-PD-1 was first-line therapy for about 55% of the 13 patients. Response groups: complete/partial responders versus stable/progressive non-responders.

Sorting of live CD3+CD8+TCRalphabeta+ cells by PD-1 and/or TIGIT gave four subsets. Trimming removed 8 bases from V and 2 bases from J, with 11 bases in between. The germline V gene encodes CDR1 SGDLS and CDR2 YYNGEE. CDR3 length equals 12 residues. Each library started from roughly 16 ng of total RNA using the QIAseq Immune Repertoire TCR panel. MiXCR, run by TCRdb on the reads, gives a single entry per CDR3 protein. The table lists 500 to 700 distinct CDR3 sequences, 8.8% of them singletons. As regards this clonotype: Its antigen is unidentified.

Study conclusions and caveats: Generally, no replicate experiments were performed.

The source is a human donor with melanoma. Sequences were derived from CD8+ T cells from PBMCs, sampled at baseline or after one month of anti-PD-1 therapy (not recorded which). This sequence joins TRBV9 and TRBJ2-7; D not certain. CDR3 loop: CARMDAPYEQYF. CDR3 in DNA: TGTGCCAGGATGGACGCCCCCTACGAGCAGTACTTC.